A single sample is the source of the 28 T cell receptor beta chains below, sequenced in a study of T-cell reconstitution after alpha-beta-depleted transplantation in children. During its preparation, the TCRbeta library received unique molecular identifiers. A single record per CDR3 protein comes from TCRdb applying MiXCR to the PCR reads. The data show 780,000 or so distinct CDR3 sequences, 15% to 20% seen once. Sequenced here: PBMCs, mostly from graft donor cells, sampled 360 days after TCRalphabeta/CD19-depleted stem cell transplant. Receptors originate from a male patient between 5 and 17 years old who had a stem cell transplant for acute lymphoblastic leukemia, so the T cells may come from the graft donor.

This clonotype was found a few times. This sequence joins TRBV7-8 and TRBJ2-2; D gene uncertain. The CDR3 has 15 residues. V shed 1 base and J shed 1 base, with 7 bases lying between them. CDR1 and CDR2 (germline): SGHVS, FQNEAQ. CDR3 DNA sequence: TGTGCCAGCAGCTTAGGGAGTTGGAACACCGGGGAGCTGTTTTTT. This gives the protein CASSLGSWNTGELFF. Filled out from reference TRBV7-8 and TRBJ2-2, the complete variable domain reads GAGVSQSPRYKVAKRGQDVALRCDPISGHVSLFWYQQALGQGPEFLTYFQNEAQLDKSGLPSDRFFAERPEGSVSTLKIQRTQQEDSAVYLCASSLGSWNTGELFFGEGSRLTVL.

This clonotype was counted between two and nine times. The CDR3 DNA reads as TGTGCCAGCAGTTACTCGGCGGGACAGCAAGAGACCCAGTACTTC. This sequence encodes CASSYSAGQQETQYF. The chain couples TRBV6-5 to TRBJ2-5; possible D gene TRBD1, 7 bases. The V gene lost 0 bases and the J gene lost 2 bases, with 10 bases spanning the gap. This CDR3 has 15 residues. The germline gives CDR1 MNHEY, CDR2 SVGAGI.

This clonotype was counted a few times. CDR3 region: CASSQDTVAYGYTF. CDR3 bases: TGCGCCAGCAGCCAAGATACAGTAGCCTATGGCTACACCTTC. The rearrangement joins TRBV4-1 to TRBJ1-2; D is undetermined. The CDR3 length is 14 residues. V was clipped by 0 bases and J by 4 bases, with 9 bases between them. Per germline, CDR1 MGHRA and CDR2 YSYEKL.

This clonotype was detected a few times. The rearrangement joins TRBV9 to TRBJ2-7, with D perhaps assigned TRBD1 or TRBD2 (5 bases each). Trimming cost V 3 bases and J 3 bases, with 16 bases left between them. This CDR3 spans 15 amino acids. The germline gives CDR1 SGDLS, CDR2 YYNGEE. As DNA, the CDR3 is TGTGCCAGCAGCGGGGTCCAGGGACCCCTCTACGAGCAGTACTTC. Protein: CASSGVQGPLYEQYF.

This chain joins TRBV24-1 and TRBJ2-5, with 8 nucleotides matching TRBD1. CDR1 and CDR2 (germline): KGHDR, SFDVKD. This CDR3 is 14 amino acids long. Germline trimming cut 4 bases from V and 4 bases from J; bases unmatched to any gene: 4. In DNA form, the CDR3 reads TGTGCCACCAGTGAGCCGACAGGGGTAGAGACCCAGTACTTC. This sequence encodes CATSEPTGVETQYF.

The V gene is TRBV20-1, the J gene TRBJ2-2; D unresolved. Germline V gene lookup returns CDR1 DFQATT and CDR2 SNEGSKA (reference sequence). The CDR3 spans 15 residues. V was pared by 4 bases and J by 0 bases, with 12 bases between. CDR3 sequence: CSAKPPFTNTGELFF. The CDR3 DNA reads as TGCAGTGCTAAGCCCCCCTTTACGAACACCGGGGAGCTGTTTTTT.

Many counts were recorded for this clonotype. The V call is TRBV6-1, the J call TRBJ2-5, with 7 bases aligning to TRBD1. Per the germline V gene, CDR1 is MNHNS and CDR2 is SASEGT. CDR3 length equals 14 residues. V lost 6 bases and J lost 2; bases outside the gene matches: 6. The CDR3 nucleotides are TGTGCCAGCAGCCCGAGGGGGCGGCAAGAGACCCAGTACTTC. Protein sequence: CASSPRGRQETQYF.

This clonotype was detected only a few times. CDR3 DNA sequence: TGTGCCAGCAGCTTGGCCTGGGGACAGGGGCCTCAAGAGACCCAGTACTTC. Residues: CASSLAWGQGPQETQYF. The chain employs TRBV5-6 and TRBJ2-5; 10 bases agree with TRBD1. This CDR3 has 17 residues. V was clipped by 0 bases and J by 2 bases; unmatched bases: 7. The germline V gene has CDR1 SGHDT and CDR2 YYEEEE.

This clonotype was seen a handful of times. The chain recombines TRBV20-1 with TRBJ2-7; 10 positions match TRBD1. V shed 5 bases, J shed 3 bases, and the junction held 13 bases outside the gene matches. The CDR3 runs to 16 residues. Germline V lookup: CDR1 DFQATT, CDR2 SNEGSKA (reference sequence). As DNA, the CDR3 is TGCAGTGCTCCAGACCCGACAGGGGGCGCGAACTACGAGCAGTACTTC. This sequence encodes CSAPDPTGGANYEQYF.

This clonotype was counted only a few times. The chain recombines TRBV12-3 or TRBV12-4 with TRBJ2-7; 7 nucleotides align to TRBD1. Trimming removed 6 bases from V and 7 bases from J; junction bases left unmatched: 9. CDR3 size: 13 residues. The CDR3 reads CASRTQQGWEQYF. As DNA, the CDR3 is TGTGCCAGCAGGACCCAACAGGGGTGGGAGCAGTACTTC.

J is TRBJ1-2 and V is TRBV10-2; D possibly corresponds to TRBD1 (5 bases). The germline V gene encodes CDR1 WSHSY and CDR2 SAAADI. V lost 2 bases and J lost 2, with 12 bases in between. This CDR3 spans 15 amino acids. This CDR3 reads CASSEDWGWNYGYTF. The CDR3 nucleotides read TGCGCCAGCAGTGAGGATTGGGGGTGGAACTATGGCTACACCTTC.

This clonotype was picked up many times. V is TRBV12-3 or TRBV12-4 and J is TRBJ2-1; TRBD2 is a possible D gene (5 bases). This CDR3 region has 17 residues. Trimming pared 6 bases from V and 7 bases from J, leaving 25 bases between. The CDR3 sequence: CASRTPEGVPRRNEQFF. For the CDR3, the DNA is TGTGCCAGCAGGACCCCAGAGGGCGTACCACGAAGGAATGAGCAGTTCTTC.

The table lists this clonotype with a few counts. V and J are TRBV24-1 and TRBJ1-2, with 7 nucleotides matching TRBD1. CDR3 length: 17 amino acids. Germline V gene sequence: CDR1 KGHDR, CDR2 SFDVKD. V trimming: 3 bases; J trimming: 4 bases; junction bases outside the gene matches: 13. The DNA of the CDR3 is TGTGCCACCAGTGATCATGACAGGGCATTTCCCACCTATGGCTACACCTTC. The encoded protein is CATSDHDRAFPTYGYTF.

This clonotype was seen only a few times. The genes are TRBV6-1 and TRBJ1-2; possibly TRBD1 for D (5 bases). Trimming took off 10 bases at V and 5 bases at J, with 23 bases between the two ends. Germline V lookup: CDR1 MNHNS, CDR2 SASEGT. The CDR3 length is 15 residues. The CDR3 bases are TGTGCCACCAGGGTCCGGGACTTGGGGTATTATGGCTACACCTTC. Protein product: CATRVRDLGYYGYTF.

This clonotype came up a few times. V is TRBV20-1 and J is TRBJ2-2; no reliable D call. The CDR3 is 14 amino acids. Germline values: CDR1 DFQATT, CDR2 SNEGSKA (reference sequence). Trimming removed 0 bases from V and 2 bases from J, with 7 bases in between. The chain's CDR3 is CSARDPRNTGELFF. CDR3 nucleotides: TGCAGTGCTAGAGATCCCCGAAACACCGGGGAGCTGTTTTTT.

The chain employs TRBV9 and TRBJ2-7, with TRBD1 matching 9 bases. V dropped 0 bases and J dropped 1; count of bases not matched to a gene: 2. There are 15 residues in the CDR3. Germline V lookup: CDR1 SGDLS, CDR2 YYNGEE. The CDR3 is CASSVGGTGSYEQYF. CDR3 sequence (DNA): TGTGCCAGCAGCGTAGGCGGGACAGGGTCCTACGAGCAGTACTTC. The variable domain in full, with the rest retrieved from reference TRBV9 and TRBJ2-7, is DSGVTQTPKHLITATGQRVTLRCSPRSGDLSVYWYQQSLDQGLQFLIQYYNGEERAKGNILERFSAQQFPDLHSELNLSSLELGDSALYFCASSVGGTGSYEQYFGPGTRLTVT.

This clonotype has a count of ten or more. CDR3 DNA sequence: TGTGCCAGCAGCTCGTTAGCGGGAGCTCATGTTAATGAGCAGTTCTTC. This gives the protein CASSSLAGAHVNEQFF. V and J are TRBV7-3 and TRBJ2-1; TRBD2 agrees at 9 bases. CDR1 and CDR2 (germline): SGHTA, FQGTGA. This CDR3 has 16 residues. V shed 4 bases and J 7 bases; nucleotides not matched to a gene: 11.

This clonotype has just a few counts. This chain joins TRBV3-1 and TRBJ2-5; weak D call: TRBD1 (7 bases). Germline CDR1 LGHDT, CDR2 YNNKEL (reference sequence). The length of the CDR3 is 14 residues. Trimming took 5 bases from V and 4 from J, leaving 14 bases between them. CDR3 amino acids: CASSRNRGGETQYF. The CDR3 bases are TGTGCCAGCAGCAGAAACAGGGGAGGAGAGACCCAGTACTTC.

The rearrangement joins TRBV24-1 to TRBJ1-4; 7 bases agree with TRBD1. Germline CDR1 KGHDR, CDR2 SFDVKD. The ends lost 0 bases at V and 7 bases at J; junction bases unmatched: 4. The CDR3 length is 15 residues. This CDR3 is CATSDLIEGAEKLFF. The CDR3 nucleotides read TGTGCCACCAGTGATTTGATAGAGGGGGCTGAAAAACTGTTTTTT.

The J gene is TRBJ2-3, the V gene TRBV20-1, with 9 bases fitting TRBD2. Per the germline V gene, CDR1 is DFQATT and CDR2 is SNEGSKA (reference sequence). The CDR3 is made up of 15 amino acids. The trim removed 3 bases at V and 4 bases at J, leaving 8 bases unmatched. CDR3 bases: TGCAGTGCTAGTCTAGCGGGGAGAGGGCCAGATACGCAGTATTTT. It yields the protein CSASLAGRGPDTQYF.

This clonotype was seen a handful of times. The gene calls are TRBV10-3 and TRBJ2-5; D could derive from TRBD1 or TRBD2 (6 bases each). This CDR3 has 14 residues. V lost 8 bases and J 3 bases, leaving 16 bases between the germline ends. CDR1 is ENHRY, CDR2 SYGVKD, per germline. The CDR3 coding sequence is TGTGCCATCGGTCGCGGGACAATCGAAGAGACCCAGTACTTC. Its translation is CAIGRGTIEETQYF.

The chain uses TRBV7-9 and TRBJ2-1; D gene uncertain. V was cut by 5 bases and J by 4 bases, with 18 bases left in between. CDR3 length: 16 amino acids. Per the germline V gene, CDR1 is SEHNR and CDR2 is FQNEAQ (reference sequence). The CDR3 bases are TGTGCCAGCAGCCGTGGGAAGGGAATGGGGTACAATGAGCAGTTCTTC. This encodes CASSRGKGMGYNEQFF.

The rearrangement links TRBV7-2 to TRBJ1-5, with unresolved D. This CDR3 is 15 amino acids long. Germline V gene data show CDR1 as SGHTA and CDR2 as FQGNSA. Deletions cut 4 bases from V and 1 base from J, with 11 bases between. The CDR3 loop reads CASSWRGTSNQPQHF. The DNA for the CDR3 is TGTGCCAGCAGCTGGCGGGGAACGAGCAATCAGCCCCAGCATTTT.

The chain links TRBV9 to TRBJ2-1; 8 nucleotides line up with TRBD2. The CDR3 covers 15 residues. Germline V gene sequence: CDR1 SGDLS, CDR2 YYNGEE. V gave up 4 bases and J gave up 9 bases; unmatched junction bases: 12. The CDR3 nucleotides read TGTGCCAGCAGCAACTTGGGACTAGAGAGGGGTGAGCAGTTCTTC. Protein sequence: CASSNLGLERGEQFF.

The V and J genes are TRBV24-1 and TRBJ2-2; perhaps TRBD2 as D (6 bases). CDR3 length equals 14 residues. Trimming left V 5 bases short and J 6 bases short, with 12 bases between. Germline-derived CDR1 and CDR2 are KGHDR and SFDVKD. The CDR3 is CATSGATSPGELFF. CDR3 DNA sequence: TGTGCCACCAGTGGTGCGACTAGTCCCGGGGAGCTGTTTTTT.

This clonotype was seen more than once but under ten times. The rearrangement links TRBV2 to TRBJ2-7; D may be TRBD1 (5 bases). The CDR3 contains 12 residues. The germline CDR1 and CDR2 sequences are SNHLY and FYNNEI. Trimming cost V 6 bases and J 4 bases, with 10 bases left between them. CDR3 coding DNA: TGTGCCAGCAGGCAGGGCCTGTACGAGCAGTACTTC. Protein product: CASRQGLYEQYF.

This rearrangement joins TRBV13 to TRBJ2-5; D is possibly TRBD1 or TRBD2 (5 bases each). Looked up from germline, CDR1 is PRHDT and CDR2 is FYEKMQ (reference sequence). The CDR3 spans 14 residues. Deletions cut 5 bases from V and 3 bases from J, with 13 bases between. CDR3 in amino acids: CASSLRDGEETQYF. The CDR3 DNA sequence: TGTGCCAGCAGCCTCCGGGACGGGGAAGAGACCCAGTACTTC.

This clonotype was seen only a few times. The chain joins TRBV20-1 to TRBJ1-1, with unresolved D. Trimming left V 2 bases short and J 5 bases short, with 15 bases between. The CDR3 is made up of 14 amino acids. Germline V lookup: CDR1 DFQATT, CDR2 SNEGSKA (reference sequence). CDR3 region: CSARFRGAETEAFF. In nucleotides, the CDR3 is TGCAGTGCTAGATTTCGGGGAGCAGAAACTGAAGCTTTCTTT.